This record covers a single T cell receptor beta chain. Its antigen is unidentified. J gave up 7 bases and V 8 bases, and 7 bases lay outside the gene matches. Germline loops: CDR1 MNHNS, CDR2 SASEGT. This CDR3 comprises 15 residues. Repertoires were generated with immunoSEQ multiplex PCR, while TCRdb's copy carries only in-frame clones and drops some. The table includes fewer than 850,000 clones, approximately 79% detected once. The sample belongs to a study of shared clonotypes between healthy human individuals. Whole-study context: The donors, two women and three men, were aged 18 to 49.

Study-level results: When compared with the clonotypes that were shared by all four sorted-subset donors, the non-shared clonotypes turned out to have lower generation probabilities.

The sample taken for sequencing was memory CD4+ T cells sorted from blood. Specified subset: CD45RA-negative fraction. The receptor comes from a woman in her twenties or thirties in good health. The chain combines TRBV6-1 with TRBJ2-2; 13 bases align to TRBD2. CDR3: CASFSGTSGIGELFF. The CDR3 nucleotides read TGTGCCAGCTTCTCAGGGACTAGCGGGATCGGGGAGCTGTTTTTT.